The 19 T cell receptor beta chains below come from one sample, sequenced in a study of PD-L1 blockade in urothelial cancer. Libraries were prepared by immunoSEQ multiplex PCR; TCRdb keeps only in-frame clonotypes and omits some of them. The sample includes roughly 87,000 clones, about 90% of them seen just once. The time point here: pretreatment peripheral blood. Here the sequenced sample was PBMCs, taken around atezolizumab (anti-PD-L1) treatment. All receptors derive from a woman aged 80 or over with urothelial cancer.

This chain uses TRBV7-3 with TRBJ2-2, with 8 bases lining up with TRBD2. Germline CDR1 is SGHTA and CDR2 is FQGTGA. The CDR3 length is 17 residues. V was pared by 5 bases and J by 5 bases, with 13 bases of the junction left unmatched. This CDR3 is CASSPTGASGRTGELFF. CDR3 coding DNA: TGTGCCAGCAGCCCAACTGGGGCTAGCGGGCGGACCGGGGAGCTGTTTTTT.

The chain links TRBV5-1 to TRBJ2-7; possible D gene TRBD2, 6 bases. CDR1 SGHRS and CDR2 YFSETQ come from the germline V gene. V shed 5 bases and J shed 2 bases, with 14 bases lying between them. The CDR3 loop spans 14 amino acids. CDR3 bases: TGCGCCAGCAGACCCGGGACTCCCACCTACGAGCAGTACTTC. It is translated as CASRPGTPTYEQYF.

The gene calls are TRBV30 and TRBJ2-5; TRBD1 agrees at 7 bases. The length of the CDR3 is 14 residues. Germline CDR1 is GTSNPN and CDR2 is SVGIG (reference sequence). V was clipped by 4 bases and J by 5 bases; unmatched bases: 10. DNA of the CDR3: TGTGCCTGGACCCAGAAGGGGGCTTTTGAGACCCAGTACTTC. It is translated as CAWTQKGAFETQYF.

V usage is TRBV25-1 and J usage is TRBJ1-1, with 8 bases fitting TRBD1. Germline lookup yields CDR1 MGHDK and CDR2 SYGVNS. The CDR3 consists of 16 residues. V was pared by 2 bases and J by 4 bases, with 9 bases of the junction left unmatched. CDR3 bases: TGTGCCAGCAGTGAACAAGTTACAGGGGGGTTCACTGAAGCTTTCTTT. Amino acid sequence: CASSEQVTGGFTEAFF. Combining the CDR3 with reference TRBV25-1 and TRBJ1-1 gives the whole variable domain EADIYQTPRYLVIGTGKKITLECSQTMGHDKMYWYQQDPGMELHLIHYSYGVNSTEKGDLSSESTVSRIRTEHFPLTLESARPSHTSQYLCASSEQVTGGFTEAFFGQGTRLTVV.

V usage is TRBV10-3 and J usage is TRBJ1-1; D is ambiguous. The germline V gene has CDR1 ENHRY and CDR2 SYGVKD. The CDR3 is 13 amino acids. V was cut by 3 bases and J by 7 bases, with 12 bases left in between. DNA for the CDR3: TGTGCCATCAGTGAAAGTTTGCGGGGTGAAGCTTTCTTT. It yields the protein CAISESLRGEAFF.

V usage is TRBV18 and J usage is TRBJ1-2; D gene unclear. Trimming removed 6 bases at V and 5 bases at J, with 19 bases between. The CDR3 has 15 residues. Germline lookup yields CDR1 KGHSH and CDR2 LQKENI. This chain's CDR3 is CASSPPSVLRYGYTF. The DNA of the CDR3 is TGTGCCAGCTCTCCCCCCAGCGTTCTGCGGTATGGCTACACCTTC.

V and J are TRBV27 and TRBJ2-7; 10 bases agree with TRBD1. The V gene's germline CDR1 is MNHEY and CDR2 SMNVEV (reference sequence). V shed 5 bases and J 7 bases; nucleotides not matched to a gene: 11. The CDR3 extends over 15 amino acids. CDR3 region: CASSVQDRGTEEQYF. The CDR3 bases are TGTGCCAGCAGTGTCCAGGACAGGGGGACGGAGGAGCAGTACTTC.

This chain links TRBV28 with TRBJ1-1; 9 bases map to TRBD1. Germline values: CDR1 MDHEN, CDR2 SYDVKM. The CDR3 runs 16 residues. J gave up 2 bases and V 4 bases, and 8 bases lay outside the gene matches. This chain's CDR3 is CASSYGQGRRNTEAFF. The CDR3 nucleotides are TGTGCCAGCAGTTACGGACAGGGGCGGAGAAACACTGAAGCTTTCTTT.

The rearrangement joins TRBV14 to TRBJ1-2; TRBD1 might be the D (6 bases). Between the trimmed V and J ends, which lost 4 bases and 5 bases, there was a span of 14 bases. The CDR3 is made up of 14 amino acids. Germline-derived CDR1 and CDR2 are SGHDN and FVKESK. The CDR3 spells CASSPHGDTYGYTF. CDR3 coding DNA: TGTGCCAGCAGCCCACATGGGGACACTTATGGCTACACCTTC.

The chain links TRBV28 to TRBJ1-2; 7 bases line up with TRBD1. CDR3 length: 14 residues. The germline V gene has CDR1 MDHEN and CDR2 SYDVKM. J lost 4 bases, V lost 6 bases, and 8 bases had no gene match. CDR3 amino acids: CASRIPGQPYGYTF. CDR3 nucleotides: TGTGCCAGCAGAATACCGGGACAGCCCTATGGCTACACCTTC.

This clone was recorded a few times. The J gene is TRBJ1-2, the V gene TRBV5-1, with D possibly being TRBD1 (5 bases). The germline gives CDR1 SGHRS, CDR2 YFSETQ. Between the trimmed V and J ends, which lost 0 bases and 2 bases, there was a span of 5 bases. The length of the CDR3 is 13 residues. The CDR3 region is CASSLEGNYGYTF. In DNA form, the CDR3 reads TGCGCCAGCAGCTTGGAGGGGAACTATGGCTACACCTTC.

The chain is built from TRBV28 and TRBJ2-2; 8 bases are shared with TRBD2. J was trimmed by 1 base and V by 3 bases; bases with no gene match: 4. Germline V gives CDR1 MDHEN, CDR2 SYDVKM. This CDR3 region has 16 residues. DNA of the CDR3: TGTGCCAGCAGTTTTGAACTAGCGGAGAACACCGGGGAGCTGTTTTTT. Encoded protein: CASSFELAENTGELFF. Drawing the rest from reference TRBV28 and TRBJ2-2, the complete variable domain is DVKVTQSSRYLVKRTGEKVFLECVQDMDHENMFWYRQDPGLGLRLIYFSYDVKMKEKGDIPEGYSVSREKKERFSLILESASTNQTSMYLCASSFELAENTGELFFGEGSRLTVL.

This chain links TRBV6-1 with TRBJ2-3; a weak D match, TRBD1 (5 bases). CDR1 and CDR2 (germline): MNHNS, SASEGT. V gave up 4 bases and J gave up 2 bases, with 22 bases separating them. The CDR3 runs 18 residues. The CDR3 here is CASSVSVAGGAHTDTQYF. The CDR3 nucleotides read TGTGCCAGCAGTGTGTCCGTGGCCGGTGGGGCACACACAGATACGCAGTATTTT.

The genes are TRBV27 and TRBJ2-1, with 7 bases lining up with TRBD2. Looked up from germline, CDR1 is MNHEY and CDR2 is SMNVEV (reference sequence). J lost 2 bases, V lost 3 bases, and 4 bases had no gene match. The CDR3 sequence is 15 residues long. The CDR3: CASSFGGSPYNEQFF. The CDR3 bases are TGTGCCAGCAGTTTCGGCGGGAGCCCCTACAATGAGCAGTTCTTC.

This clone was detected only once. The V gene is TRBV18, the J gene TRBJ2-1; D unresolved. This CDR3 contains 13 residues. The germline CDR1 and CDR2 sequences are KGHSH and LQKENI. Between the trimmed V and J ends, which lost 2 bases and 8 bases, there was a span of 10 bases. CDR3 sequence: CASSPAAEHEQFF. Written as DNA, the CDR3 is TGTGCCAGCTCACCAGCGGCAGAACATGAGCAGTTCTTC.

The chain carries TRBV21-1 and TRBJ1-2; the tabulated D call, TRBD1, remains unverified against the DNA. TRBV21-1 is labeled a pseudogene. There are 13 residues in the CDR3. CDR3: CASSKNRLWGYTF. CDR3 bases: TGTGCCAGCAGCAAAAACAGGCTGTGGGGCTACACCTTC.

The genes are TRBV5-1 and TRBJ2-1; possibly TRBD2 for D (6 bases). Looked up from germline, CDR1 is SGHRS and CDR2 is YFSETQ. CDR3 length: 16 residues. V dropped 0 bases and J dropped 6 bases, with 16 bases sitting between them. In DNA form, the CDR3 reads TGCGCCAGCAGCTTGGTGGCGGGAAAGGGACTCAATGAGCAGTTCTTC. Its protein is CASSLVAGKGLNEQFF.

The gene calls are TRBV30 and TRBJ2-7, with D unclear. Germline loops: CDR1 GTSNPN, CDR2 SVGIG (reference sequence). The CDR3 has 11 amino acids. V shed 7 bases and J shed 3 bases, with 10 bases lying between them. The CDR3 sequence is CAYLTGYEQYF. CDR3 coding DNA: TGTGCCTATCTGACGGGCTACGAGCAGTACTTC.

The chain combines TRBV30 with TRBJ2-5, with 7 bases identical to TRBD2. V dropped 5 bases and J dropped 4; count of bases not matched to a gene: 10. The germline V gene has CDR1 GTSNPN and CDR2 SVGIG (reference sequence). The CDR3 contains 14 residues. CDR3 sequence: CAWGTAGVRETQYF. The DNA for the CDR3 is TGTGCCTGGGGTACGGCGGGGGTCCGAGAGACCCAGTACTTC.